This entry is about one T cell receptor beta chain. These data belong to a study of T cells in localized non-small cell lung cancer. Germline-derived CDR1 and CDR2 are LNHNV and YYDKDF (reference sequence). With 3 bases clipped from V and 3 bases from J, the junction kept 10 bases outside the gene matches. The length of the CDR3 is 17 residues. Produced via immunoSEQ multiplex PCR; TCRdb's table is partial and in-frame only. The sample holds under 60,000 clones, roughly 88% seen once. Here the sequenced sample was peripheral blood, taken before any cancer treatment. The sequence came from a male donor at least 60 years old with stage III squamous cell lung carcinoma. The chain recombines TRBV15 with TRBJ2-2; TRBD2 agrees at 7 bases. CDR3 residues: CATSSGKTGGDTGELFF. The CDR3 region has the DNA TGTGCCACCAGCAGCGGGAAGACGGGGGGAGACACCGGGGAGCTGTTTTTT.